This paragraph covers one T cell receptor (beta chain) sequence. Its antigen is unknown. The sample is drawn from a study of T cell responses to AZD1222 COVID-19 vaccine. General study findings and limits: Spike-specific TCR depth and breadth grew after two AZD1222 doses. The peak T cell response came first, and repertoires were sampled only after it. Only six or seven AZD1222 recipients were seropositive at baseline. Donor demographics were predominantly white British with a female majority; clonal diversity may be underestimated.

Germline CDR1 is SGHKS and CDR2 is YYEKEE (reference sequence). The CDR3 loop spans 17 amino acids. Trimming pared 1 base from V and 6 bases from J, leaving 21 bases between. Profiling relied on immunoSEQ multiplex PCR, and the TCRdb table lists in-frame clones only, not all of them. The sample contains more than 150,000 clones, nearly 95% of which appear only once. This chain uses TRBV5-5 with TRBJ2-3; the D gene could be TRBD1 or TRBD2 (5 bases each). The source material was peripheral blood, sampled 28 days after the second AZD1222 dose. The sequence derives from an adult who received the AZD1222 COVID-19 vaccine. This chain's CDR3 is CASSLRRPGRGADTQYF. The DNA for the CDR3 is TGTGCCAGCAGCTTGCGGCGGCCAGGGAGAGGGGCGGATACGCAGTATTTT.